This TCR beta chain was recovered during a study of blood T cell repertoires in COVID-19. Turning to the study itself: T cells, B-cell-depleted T cells, or PBMCs supplied cDNA or gDNA.

Profiled with immunoSEQ multiplex PCR; TCRdb holds only in-frame clones, not every one. The table includes 200,000 to 250,000 clones, around four fifths detected once. The germline V gene encodes CDR1 LNHDA and CDR2 SQIVND (reference sequence). The CDR3 length is 12 residues. Trimming removed 2 bases at V and 8 bases at J, with 9 bases between. The V gene is TRBV19, the J gene TRBJ1-1; D not certain. Sequenced sample: peripheral blood. This sequence was found in a man between 25 and 39 years old who had recovered from COVID-19. CDR3 loop: CASSIKEGEAFF. DNA of the CDR3: TGTGCCAGTAGTATAAAAGAGGGCGAAGCTTTCTTT.